This is a list of T cell receptor beta chains from one sample in a study of T-cell memory formation after mild COVID-19. TCRdb independently ran MiXCR on the 5' RACE reads; one entry per CDR3 protein. The sample holds hundreds of thousands of distinct CDR3 sequences; 20% to 25% are singletons and the top ten take approximately 8.4%. The sample taken for sequencing was PBMCs or a T cell subset sorted from them (not recorded which). These receptors were obtained from an adult woman who had mild COVID-19 (a few samples of this study predate the infection). Cell type and time point are not known. Each CDR3 is given with its conserved first and last residue. Each record gives: V gene, clone size, J gene, CDR3 protein. Clone sizes are given selectively: once, few, many, or a class where the clone is expanded.

TRBV29-1	.	TRBJ2-7	CSVGQGGSYEQYF
TRBV7-2	few	TRBJ2-4	CASSRLAGGRNIQYF
TRBV15	.	TRBJ1-6	CATSRASGIYSPLHF
TRBV12-3/TRBV12-4	.	TRBJ2-7	CASSLGVIGYEQYF
TRBV6-5	.	TRBJ1-6	CASSYEGQGSSPLHF
TRBV12-3/TRBV12-4	few	TRBJ1-2	CASSLRVGGYTF
TRBV7-2	.	TRBJ1-3	CASSLGRGRGVTIYF
TRBV13	few	TRBJ2-1	CASSLGGRSNEQFF
TRBV20-1	.	TRBJ2-7	CSALSGPSYEQYF
TRBV7-2	few	TRBJ2-5	CASSLLWQAQGQETQYF
TRBV7-2	few	TRBJ2-7	CASSLARTNYEQYF
TRBV20-1	few	TRBJ2-1	CSARVQYNEQFF
TRBV2	.	TRBJ2-2	CASVQRGASLGELFF
TRBV12-3/TRBV12-4	.	TRBJ2-3	CASSTGGTNTDTQYF
TRBV6-1	.	TRBJ1-2	CASSQLTGGSGYTF
TRBV15	.	TRBJ2-3	CATSSFLAGTDTQYF
TRBV18	.	TRBJ1-1	CASSPRQVGITEAFF
TRBV5-6	few	TRBJ2-1	CASSLRSGGGYNEQFF
TRBV29-1	.	TRBJ2-5	CSVEGAGTQYF
TRBV5-5	.	TRBJ1-1	CASSAKGARTEAFF
TRBV12-3/TRBV12-4	many	TRBJ2-7	CASSQVPGAYEQYF
TRBV6-5	.	TRBJ2-2	CASTEGGGTGELFF
TRBV20-1	few	TRBJ1-2	CSAPNSDRNYGYTF
TRBV11-3	many	TRBJ1-2	CASSYTWEVYF
TRBV12-3/TRBV12-4	few	TRBJ1-5	CASSLGQASNQPQHF
TRBV29-1	few	TRBJ2-7	CSVEGGTGLYEQYF
TRBV3-1	.	TRBJ2-5	CASSIPGGTQYF
TRBV11-2	few	TRBJ1-1	CASTSPRENTEAFF
TRBV5-1	few	TRBJ2-1	CASSGPRLDKTNNEQFF
TRBV29-1	.	TRBJ2-7	CSVKVDPNLEQYF
TRBV25-1	once	TRBJ1-2	CASSAPVNYGYTF
TRBV20-1	.	TRBJ2-3	CSARRPGGSTDTQYF
TRBV7-6	many	TRBJ2-1	CASSFRLNSYNEQFF
TRBV11-2	.	TRBJ2-2	CASSSLRGGTGELFF
TRBV12-3/TRBV12-4	.	TRBJ2-7	CASSLFSGASYEQYF
TRBV5-5	many	TRBJ2-2	CASITGHVNTGELFF
TRBV7-6	few	TRBJ2-5	CASSLMTGGSGAETQYF
TRBV6-2/TRBV6-3	.	TRBJ2-7	CASRKRATFSYEQYF
TRBV5-1	.	TRBJ2-1	CASTGRFNNEQFF
TRBV5-5	many	TRBJ2-7	CASSPASGSYEQYF
TRBV9	.	TRBJ2-7	CASSRASGTYEQYF
TRBV27	.	TRBJ1-2	CASSLRYGLYGYTF
TRBV5-1	many	TRBJ2-5	CASSRSSTGKETQYF
TRBV5-6	many	TRBJ2-5	CASSFRGGETQYF
TRBV20-1	.	TRBJ1-2	CSARPNWRTGAHYGYTF
TRBV21-1	.	TRBJ2-1	CASSKGRPHKLAGDNNEQFF
TRBV19	.	TRBJ2-3	CASPVRRGLVPDTQYF